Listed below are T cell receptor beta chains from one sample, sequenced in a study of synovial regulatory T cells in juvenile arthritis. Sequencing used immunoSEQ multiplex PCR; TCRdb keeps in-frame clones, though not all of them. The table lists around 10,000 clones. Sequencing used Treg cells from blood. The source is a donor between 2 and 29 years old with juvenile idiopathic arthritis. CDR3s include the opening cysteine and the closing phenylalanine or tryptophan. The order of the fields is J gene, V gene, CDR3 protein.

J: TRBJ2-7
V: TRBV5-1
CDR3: CASSLDSTYEQYF

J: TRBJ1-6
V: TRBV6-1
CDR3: CASTGQAGSSPLHF

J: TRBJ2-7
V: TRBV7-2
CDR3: CASSWRGYEQYF

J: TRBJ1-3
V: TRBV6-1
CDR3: CASSRQTGENTIYF

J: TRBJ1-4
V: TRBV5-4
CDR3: CASSLGVAGGEKLFF

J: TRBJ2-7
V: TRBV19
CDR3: CASWGQGSYEQYF

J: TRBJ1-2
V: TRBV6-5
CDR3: CASSYRSGESGYTF

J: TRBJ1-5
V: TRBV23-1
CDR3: CASSRAICNQPQHF

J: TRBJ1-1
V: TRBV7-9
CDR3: CASSLNRGILLNTEAFF

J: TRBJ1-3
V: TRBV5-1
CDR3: CASSQAGTASGNTIYF

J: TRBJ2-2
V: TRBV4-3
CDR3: CASSQDMTGMFGELFF

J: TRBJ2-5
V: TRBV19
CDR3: CASSILLAGGPETQYF

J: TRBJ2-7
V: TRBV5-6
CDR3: CASSLGLDRGTYEQYF

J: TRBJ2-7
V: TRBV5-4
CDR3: CASSLDGLVEQYF

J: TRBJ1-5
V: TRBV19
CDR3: CASSTQRGSNQPQHF

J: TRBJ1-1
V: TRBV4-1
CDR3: CASSQGPNTEAFF

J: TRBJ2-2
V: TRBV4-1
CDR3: CASSPPLGLAGGPNTGELFF

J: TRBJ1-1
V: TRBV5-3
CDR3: CARSLVGPTEAFF

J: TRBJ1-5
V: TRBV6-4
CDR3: CASSEQEGYQPQHF

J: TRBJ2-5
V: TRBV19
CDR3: CASSTLVQETQYF

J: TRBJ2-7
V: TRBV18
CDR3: CASSPGRQGTYEQYF

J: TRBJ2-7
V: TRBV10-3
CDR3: CAIRGQGRPYEQYF

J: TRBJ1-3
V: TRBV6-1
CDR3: CASRRRTGSGNTIYF

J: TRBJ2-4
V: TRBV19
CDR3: CASSEWGDRGDIQYF

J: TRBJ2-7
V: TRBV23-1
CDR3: CASSQPGQGSPYEQYF

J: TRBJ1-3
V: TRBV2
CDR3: CAQAHNHSGNTIYF

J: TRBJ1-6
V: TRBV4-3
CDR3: CASSQRRGGPLHF

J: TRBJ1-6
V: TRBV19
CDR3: CASRETGRNSPLHF

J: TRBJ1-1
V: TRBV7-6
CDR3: CASSLGQGIGAEAFF

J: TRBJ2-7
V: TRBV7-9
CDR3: CASSLVGASSYEQYF

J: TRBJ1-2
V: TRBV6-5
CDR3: CATAETALYGYTF

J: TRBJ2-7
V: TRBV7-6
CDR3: CASSSGEPDYEQYF

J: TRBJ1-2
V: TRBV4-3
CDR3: CASSQEWEGRVVGGYTF

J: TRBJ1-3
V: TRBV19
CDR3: CASSNRDSYSGNTIYF

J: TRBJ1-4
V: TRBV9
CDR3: CASSRTASNEKLFF

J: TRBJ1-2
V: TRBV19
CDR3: CASFGDRSQKVYGYTF

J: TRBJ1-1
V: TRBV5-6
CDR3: CASSLVGTGTEAFF

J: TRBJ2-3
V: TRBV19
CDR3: CASNKRGVFTDTQYF

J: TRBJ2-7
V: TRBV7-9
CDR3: CASTDRLYEQYF

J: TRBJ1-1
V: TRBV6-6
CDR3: CAISNRNTEAFF

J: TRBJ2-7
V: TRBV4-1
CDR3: CASSQEASGLARSSYEQYF

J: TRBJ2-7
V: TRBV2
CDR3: CASSERGGLYEQYF

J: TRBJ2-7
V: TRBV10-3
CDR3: CAITPGQTFYEQYF

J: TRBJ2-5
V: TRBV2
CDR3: CASSEETQYF

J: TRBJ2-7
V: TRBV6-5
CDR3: CASSYGTGVTYEQYF

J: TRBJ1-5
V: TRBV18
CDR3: CASSPPGGGPQHF

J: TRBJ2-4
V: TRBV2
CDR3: CASNPNGGYRLAKNIQYF

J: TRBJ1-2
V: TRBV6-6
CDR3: CASSYDTGGNYGYTF

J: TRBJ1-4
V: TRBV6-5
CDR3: CASSYSIYEKLFF

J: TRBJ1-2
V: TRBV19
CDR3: CASNRGRYGYTF

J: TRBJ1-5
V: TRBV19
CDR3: CASSNRQGFRQPQHF

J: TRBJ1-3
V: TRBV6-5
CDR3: CASSFKTGNTIYF

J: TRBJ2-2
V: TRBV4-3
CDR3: CASSQEPGGLTGELFF

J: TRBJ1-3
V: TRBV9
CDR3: CASSPSQRSGNTIYF

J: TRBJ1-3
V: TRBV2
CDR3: CASSQGSVRSGNTIYF

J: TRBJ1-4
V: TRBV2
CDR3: CASSVGITNEKLFF

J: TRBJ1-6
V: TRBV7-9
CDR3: CASSPQGQLNSPLHF

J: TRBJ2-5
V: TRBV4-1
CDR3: CASSQGWGLGPTWAQYF

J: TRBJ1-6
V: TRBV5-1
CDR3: CASSFDTGTRTPLHF

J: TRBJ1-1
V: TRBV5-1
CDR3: CASSFRNMNTEAFF